The source of this T cell receptor beta chain is a study of CD4 T cells in relation to SARS-CoV-2 and coronaviruses. For the study at large: TCR beta CDR3s were sequenced after roughly nine-day antigen culture of PBMCs. The HLA restriction of the shared crossreactive spike epitopes was mapped. Study-wide points: In roughly 60% of donors, memory CD4+ clonotypes crossrecognized SARS-CoV-2 and at least one common cold coronavirus spike.

CDR1 and CDR2 from the germline V gene are SNHLY and FYNNEI. With 3 bases removed from V and 4 bases from J, the gap between germline ends came to 7 bases. The CDR3 loop spans 13 amino acids. Generated by immunoSEQ multiplex PCR, the TCRdb table keeps only in-frame clones and is missing some. The sample records 36,000 or so clones, 70% to 85% being singletons. Sorted naive or memory CD4+ cells met CEF peptides for 10 days. As concerns this clone: Its antigen is as yet unknown.

The chain is built from TRBV2 and TRBJ2-1; the D is unclear. Sequencing was carried out using memory CD4+ T cells from PBMCs, cultured in vitro. This TCR came from an adult with COVID-19. The CDR3 nucleotides are TGTGCCAGCAGTGATCACTTATACAATGAGCAGTTCTTC. It encodes CASSDHLYNEQFF.